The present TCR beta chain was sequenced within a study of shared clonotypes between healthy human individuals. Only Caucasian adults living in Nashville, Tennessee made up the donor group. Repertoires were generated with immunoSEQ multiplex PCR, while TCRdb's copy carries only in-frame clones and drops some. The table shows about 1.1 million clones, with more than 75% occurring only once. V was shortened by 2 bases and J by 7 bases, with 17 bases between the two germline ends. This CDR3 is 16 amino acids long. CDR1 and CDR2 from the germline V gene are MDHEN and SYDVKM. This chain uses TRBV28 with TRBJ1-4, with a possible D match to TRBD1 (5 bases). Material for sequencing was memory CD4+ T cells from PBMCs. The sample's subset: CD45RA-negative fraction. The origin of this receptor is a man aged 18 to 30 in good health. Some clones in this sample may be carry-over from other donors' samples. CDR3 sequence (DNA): TGTGCCAGCAGTTTACCAACCGGGACTGGGGGTGAAAAACTGTTTTTT. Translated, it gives CASSLPTGTGGEKLFF.